Reported below is one T cell receptor (beta chain). It has no known antigen specificity. From each donor, an approximately 2.5 ml peripheral blood sample was collected into PAXgene tubes and stored at -80 degrees C. Without any T cell sorting, total RNA was extracted from whole blood using the PAXgene blood miRNA kit on an automated QIAcube. Peripheral blood from monozygotic twin pairs concordant or discordant for inflammatory bowel disease was subjected to deep TCRalpha and TCRbeta repertoire profiling with unique molecular barcoding. For every twin pair, smoking habits were documented, and each individual was categorised as a current, former or never smoker. Reading from cysteine to phenylalanine, the CDR3 counts 16 amino acids. The DNA is not on file. The germline V gene supplies CDR1 SGHRS and CDR2 YFSETQ. The method behind the library was 5' RACE. For each TCR library, roughly 3,600 ng of total RNA was used. cDNA was synthesized with SMARTScribe reverse transcriptase in eight separate reactions per sample. During cDNA synthesis, template switching was used to introduce unique molecular identifiers that contained a 6-nucleotide sample barcode. TCRalpha and TCRbeta cDNA was amplified in two nested PCRs of around 15 and 9 cycles, and bead purification was carried out after each PCR. Before amplification, the cDNA was both treated with uracil DNA-glycosylase and purified with the QIAquick PCR purification kit. The second PCR added Illumina TruSeq-compatible adapters along with sample-specific barcodes. TapeStation and Qubit were used to check library quality and concentration, and about 4.5 ng of each library was pooled. Sequencing of the pooled libraries was done on an Illumina HiSeq2500 single-index Rapid Run using custom sequencing primers and 2 x 100 bp reads. The original pipeline was this. MiGEC version 1.2.6 was used for UMI-based consensus assembly to correct PCR and sequencing errors. MiXCR version 2.1.1 handled V(D)J alignment, clonotype assembly and CDR3 extraction. Normalisation of gene usage, clonotype sharing and MAIT/NKT TCR abundance was achieved by analysing the top 1000, 10 000 and 20 000 clonotypes per sample. After downsampling to 27 000 UMIs, diversity was calculated as the inverse Simpson index using the vegan R package. Paired Mann-Whitney U tests on discordant twin pairs were used, with Benjamini-Hochberg multiple-testing correction. Each CDR3 protein sequence appears as one entry after TCRdb reprocessed the reads, and no DNA is included. The V and J calls, along with clone size, are taken from TCRdb and not from the paper's own processing. This sample's records show about 440,000 distinct CDR3 sequences. The top ten hold 2% to 2.5% of the sample.

The sample originates from a study of monozygotic twins with inflammatory bowel disease (dated by TCRdb to about 2019). About the investigation overall: A total of around 30 monozygotic twin pairs were included in the full study, comprising nine German pairs (four IBD-concordant, five IBD-discordant) and 19 IBD-discordant Danish pairs. Within discordant pairs, disease-associated traits were sought mainly by comparing IBD patients with their genetically identical healthy co-twins. Each individual had, on average, about 151 000 unique TCRalpha sequences and 181 000 unique TCRbeta sequences available for analysis.

Broad study findings and their caveats: No single strong signal or clonotype linked to IBD turned up in the results, so the idea that one exists was not supported. The analysis was unable to tell apart different T cell subtypes. Fewer clonotypes were shared with other individuals by IBD patients than by healthy twins, most markedly in patients showing signs of disease activity. Because patients received different immunosuppressive treatments, the repertoires may have picked up extra background noise and variability between individuals. IBD patients had lower TCRbeta repertoire diversity, measured by the inverse Simpson index, than their healthy co-twins. Repertoire similarity did not differ between concordant and discordant twins, possibly due to limited statistical power.

Sample: blood. The TCR originated in a human donor with ulcerative colitis or Crohn's disease, or a healthy co-twin of an affected twin (not recorded which). Rearrangement joined TRBV5-1 to TRBJ2-1; TCRdb selects TRBD1, and the lack of DNA leaves this call unchecked. The CDR3 protein sequence reads: CASSLPDRSGYNEQFF.